The 21 T cell receptor beta chains below come from one sample, sequenced in a study of regulatory T cells in long-lasting Graves disease. Time point described: persistent/refractory GD, antithyroid drugs over 5 years with positive TRAb. PBMCs were the source of the RNA used for TCR sequencing. In building TCR beta libraries, iRepertoire HTBI primers were used together with Arm-PCR of CDR3 regions. TCRdb ran MiXCR on the multiplex PCR reads and lists one entry per CDR3 protein. Seen here are 400,000 to 500,000 distinct CDR3 sequences, less than 25% observed once, and the top ten hold roughly 8%. Sequencing used peripheral blood mononuclear cells (PBMCs), obtained when the disease was refractory, from a patient treated with antithyroid drugs. These receptors came from a female donor with Graves disease.

This clonotype has ten or more counts. The chain carries TRBV28 and TRBJ2-7, with 12 bases that match TRBD2. The germline gives CDR1 MDHEN, CDR2 SYDVKM. The CDR3 runs 15 residues. V lost 3 bases, J lost 7 bases, and 7 bases stayed unmatched. CDR3 amino acids: CASSLRLAGGREQYF. CDR3 nucleotide sequence: TGTGCCAGCAGTTTGCGCCTAGCGGGAGGGCGGGAGCAGTACTTC.

The table lists this clonotype with many counts. V gene TRBV7-6 combines with J gene TRBJ2-7; TRBD1 might be the D (6 bases). The CDR3 has 16 residues. The V end was cut by 4 bases, the J end by 7 bases, with 23 bases between. Germline-derived CDR1 and CDR2 are SGHVS and FNYEAQ. CDR3 residues: CASSSPLTDRTGEQYF. The CDR3 bases are TGTGCCAGCAGCTCCCCCCTTACTGACAGGACCGGGGAGCAGTACTTC.

The V and J genes are TRBV19 and TRBJ2-7; D unclear. The V end was cut by 6 bases, the J end by 3 bases, with 15 bases between. CDR1 and CDR2 from the germline V gene are LNHDA and SQIVND (reference sequence). The CDR3 is 14 amino acids. The CDR3 nucleotides are TGTGCCAGTAGCTCGGACCTGCGGTTCTACGAGCAGTACTTC. Its protein product is CASSSDLRFYEQYF.

The sample holds many counts of this clonotype. The V call is TRBV20-1, the J call TRBJ2-5; 7 bases are shared with TRBD2. V gave up 5 bases and J gave up 5 bases; unmatched junction bases: 8. Germline values: CDR1 DFQATT, CDR2 SNEGSKA (reference sequence). The CDR3 is made up of 13 amino acids. CDR3 loop: CSASGWEGETQYF. Here the CDR3 DNA reads TGCAGTGCTTCAGGATGGGAGGGGGAGACCCAGTACTTC.

In its sample, this clonotype was seen many times. The chain has TRBV7-8 and TRBJ2-5; D remains unclear. The germline V and J ends were trimmed by 0 bases and 1 base, with 6 bases remaining between them. The CDR3 runs 14 residues. Germline lookup yields CDR1 SGHVS and CDR2 FQNEAQ. The chain's CDR3 is CASSLAQIQETQYF. The CDR3 DNA reads as TGTGCCAGCAGCTTAGCACAGATCCAAGAGACCCAGTACTTC.

This clonotype was picked up a small number of times. The V call is TRBV20-1, the J call TRBJ2-2, with unresolved D. CDR1 and CDR2 from the germline V gene are DFQATT and SNEGSKA (reference sequence). The CDR3 spans 13 residues. V lost 0 bases, J lost 7 bases, and 9 bases lay in between. The CDR3 sequence: CSARDLRNGELFF. The CDR3 nucleotides are TGCAGTGCTAGAGATCTTCGCAACGGGGAGCTGTTTTTT.

The DNA for the CDR3 is TGTGCCAGCAGCGTAGGATGGACAGATAATGAAAAACTGTTTTTT. Its translation is CASSVGWTDNEKLFF. The chain combines TRBV9 with TRBJ1-4; a weak D match, TRBD1 (6 bases). From germline, CDR1 is SGDLS and CDR2 YYNGEE. Trimming took 0 bases from V and 4 from J, leaving 10 bases between them. The CDR3 is 15 amino acids.

The chain combines TRBV29-1 with TRBJ2-2; unclear D gene. This CDR3 has 13 amino acids. The germline CDR1 and CDR2 sequences are SQVTM and ANQGSEA. The CDR3 is CPAKGAEAGELFF. The CDR3 nucleotides are TGCCCGGCGAAGGGCGCTGAGGCCGGGGAGCTGTTTTTT.

In this sample, this clonotype turned up many times. J is TRBJ1-1 and V is TRBV6-1, with TRBD1 matching 8 bases. CDR1 and CDR2 from the germline V gene are MNHNS and SASEGT. The V gene end was trimmed by 8 bases and the J gene end by 4 bases; junction bases not matched to a gene: 3. The CDR3 is made up of 12 amino acids. This CDR3 reads CASGQGITEAFF. CDR3 DNA sequence: TGTGCCAGCGGACAGGGAATCACTGAAGCTTTCTTT.

The sample holds many counts of this clonotype. The chain recombines TRBV28 with TRBJ2-4; D might be TRBD1 (6 bases). The CDR3 has 14 residues. Germline V gene data show CDR1 as MDHEN and CDR2 as SYDVKM. V was trimmed by 6 bases and J by 1 base, leaving 10 bases between them. The CDR3 coding sequence is TGTGCCAGCAGCAATCAGGGGGCCAAAAACATTCAGTACTTC. This codes for CASSNQGAKNIQYF.

This clonotype came up many times. V usage is TRBV7-2 and J usage is TRBJ2-6, with 11 bases identical to TRBD1. The V and J ends lost 3 bases and 0 bases, in that order; junction bases with no gene match: 4. Germline V gene sequence: CDR1 SGHTA, CDR2 FQGNSA. CDR3 length: 18 amino acids. This chain's CDR3 is CASSLGQGVHSGANVLTF. Here the CDR3 DNA reads TGTGCCAGCAGCTTGGGACAGGGGGTTCACTCTGGGGCCAACGTCCTGACTTTC.

The table lists this clonotype with many counts. The rearrangement uses TRBV27 and TRBJ2-7; D tentatively reads TRBD1 or TRBD2 (6 bases each). Trimming pared 6 bases from V and 6 bases from J, leaving 15 bases between. The germline gives CDR1 MNHEY, CDR2 SMNVEV (reference sequence). The CDR3 is 13 amino acids. CDR3 nucleotide sequence: TGTGCCAGCAGGGGGGGCGGGATAAGCGAGCAGTACTTC. Amino acids: CASRGGGISEQYF.

This clonotype was detected many times. The chain carries TRBV29-1 and TRBJ1-1; D ambiguous. This CDR3 has 12 amino acids. Germline CDR1 reads SQVTM; CDR2 reads ANQGSEA. V was pared by 3 bases and J by 4 bases, with 9 bases between. The CDR3 loop is CSVETRSTEAFF. The DNA of the CDR3 is TGCAGCGTTGAGACCAGGTCCACTGAAGCTTTCTTT.

This clonotype appeared many times. CDR3 loop: CASSHRVNTGELFF. CDR3 nucleotides: TGTGCCAGCAGCCACAGGGTGAACACCGGGGAGCTGTTTTTT. This chain uses TRBV7-2 with TRBJ2-2; D is possibly TRBD1 (6 bases). Trimming shortened V by 5 bases and J by 1 base, and 8 bases separated the two germline ends. Germline values: CDR1 SGHTA, CDR2 FQGNSA. This CDR3 has 14 residues.

Remarks on this clonotype: Being one base from a much bigger clone, this may be a read error. The J gene is TRBJ1-5, the V gene TRBV7-2; 7 bases match TRBD1. The CDR3 extends over 14 amino acids. Per germline, CDR1 SGHTA and CDR2 FQGNSA. With 8 bases clipped from V and 9 bases from J, the junction kept 13 bases outside the gene matches. CDR3 sequence (DNA): TGTGCCAGCGGCTCGTCGACAGGGAAGGGGCCCCAGCATTTT. Translation: CASGSSTGKGPQHF.

In its sample, this clonotype was seen many times. The genes are TRBV27 and TRBJ2-5; weak D call: TRBD2 (6 bases). Deletions cut 0 bases from V and 5 bases from J, with 10 bases between. Germline V lookup: CDR1 MNHEY, CDR2 SMNVEV (reference sequence). This CDR3 contains 14 residues. The CDR3 coding sequence is TGTGCCAGCAGTTTATCATTCGGGGGTGAGACCCAGTACTTC. The encoded protein is CASSLSFGGETQYF.

At least ten counts were recorded for this clonotype. The chain carries TRBV12-3 or TRBV12-4 and TRBJ2-5; D not certain. V was cut by 1 base and J by 1 base, with 7 bases left in between. This CDR3 is 14 amino acids long. DNA for the CDR3: TGTGCCAGCAGTTTAGTTGGGCCCCAAGAGACCCAGTACTTC. This encodes CASSLVGPQETQYF.

This clonotype has just a few counts. J is TRBJ2-2 and V is TRBV19; no firm D call. The germline gives CDR1 LNHDA, CDR2 SQIVND (reference sequence). The CDR3 contains 14 residues. The V gene lost 4 bases and the J gene lost 3 bases, with 9 bases spanning the gap. CDR3: CASSTSEYTGELFF. The CDR3, as DNA: TGTGCCAGTAGTACCTCGGAATACACCGGGGAGCTGTTTTTT.

The V gene is TRBV5-1, the J gene TRBJ2-7; 8 bases are a match to TRBD1. Trimming removed 4 bases from V and 0 bases from J; junction bases left unmatched: 6. The CDR3 contains 15 residues. CDR1 and CDR2 from the germline V gene are SGHRS and YFSETQ. Here the CDR3 DNA reads TGCGCCAGCAGCGCGATACAGGGGGTCTCCTACGAGCAGTACTTC. Protein product: CASSAIQGVSYEQYF.

The gene calls are TRBV7-2 and TRBJ2-7; unclear D gene. With 8 bases removed from V and 6 bases from J, the gap between germline ends came to 14 bases. CDR3 size: 12 residues. Germline V lookup: CDR1 SGHTA, CDR2 FQGNSA. CDR3 sequence reads: CASRTLGAEQYF. The DNA for the CDR3 is TGTGCCAGCCGGACCCTTGGCGCCGAGCAGTACTTC.

The rearrangement links TRBV6-5 to TRBJ2-5; D is unresolved. This CDR3 is built from 13 residues. Trimming pared 7 bases from V and 1 base from J, leaving 10 bases between. Germline V gives CDR1 MNHEY, CDR2 SVGAGI. The CDR3 loop reads CASNYDPQETQYF. The DNA for the CDR3 is TGTGCCAGCAATTATGACCCCCAAGAGACCCAGTACTTC.